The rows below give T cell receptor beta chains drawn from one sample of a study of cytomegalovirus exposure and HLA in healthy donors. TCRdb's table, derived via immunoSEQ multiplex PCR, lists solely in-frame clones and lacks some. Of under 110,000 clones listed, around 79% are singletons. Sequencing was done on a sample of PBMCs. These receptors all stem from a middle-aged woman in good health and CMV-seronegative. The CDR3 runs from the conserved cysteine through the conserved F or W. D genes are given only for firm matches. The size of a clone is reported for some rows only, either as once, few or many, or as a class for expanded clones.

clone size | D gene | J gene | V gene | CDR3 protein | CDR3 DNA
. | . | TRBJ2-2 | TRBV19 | CASSRGTPNTGELFF | TGTGCCAGTAGTAGAGGGACACCGAACACCGGGGAGCTGTTTTTT
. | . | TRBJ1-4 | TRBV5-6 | CASSTGGFNEKLFF | TGTGCCAGCAGCACGGGGGGATTTAATGAAAAACTGTTTTTT
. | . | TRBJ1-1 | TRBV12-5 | CASGLGQTEAFF | TGTGCTAGTGGTTTGGGACAGACTGAAGCTTTCTTT
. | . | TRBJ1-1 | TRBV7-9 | CSSSPVAGATEAFF | TGTTCCAGCAGCCCAGTGGCAGGGGCCACTGAAGCTTTCTTT
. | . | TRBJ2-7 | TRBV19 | CASSLDLNFSYEQYF | TGTGCCAGTAGTTTAGACCTAAATTTCTCCTACGAGCAGTACTTC
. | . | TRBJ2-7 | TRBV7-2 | CASSRWGQGGNEQYF | TGTGCCAGCAGCCGATGGGGCCAGGGGGGCAACGAGCAGTACTTC
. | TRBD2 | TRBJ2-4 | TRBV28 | CASSPPPSGSTKNIQYF | TGTGCCAGCAGTCCCCCCCCTAGCGGGAGCACCAAAAACATTCAGTACTTC
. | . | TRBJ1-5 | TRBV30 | CAWSFGSNQPQHF | TGTGCCTGGAGTTTCGGGAGCAATCAGCCCCAGCATTTT
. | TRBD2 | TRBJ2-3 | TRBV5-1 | CASSLLAGITDTQYF | TGCGCCAGCAGCTTACTAGCGGGGATCACAGATACGCAGTATTTT
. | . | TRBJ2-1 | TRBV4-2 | CASSRLRGALDNEQFF | TGTGCCAGCAGCCGACTACGGGGGGCCTTAGACAATGAGCAGTTCTTC
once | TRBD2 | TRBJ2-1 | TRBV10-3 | CAISYSGTSGGNEQFF | TGTGCCATCAGTTACTCCGGGACTAGCGGGGGGAATGAGCAGTTCTTC
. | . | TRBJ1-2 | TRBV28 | CASSPRTNPYGYTF | TGTGCCAGCAGTCCCCGGACAAATCCCTATGGCTACACCTTC
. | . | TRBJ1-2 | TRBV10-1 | CASSASGRGGYTF | TGCGCCAGCAGTGCCTCAGGGCGGGGTGGCTACACCTTC
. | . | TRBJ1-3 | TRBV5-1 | CASSPLGQYSGNTIYF | TGCGCCAGCAGCCCACTTGGACAGTACTCTGGAAACACCATATATTTT
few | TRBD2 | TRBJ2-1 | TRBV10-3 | CAISLAGDYNEQFF | TGTGCCATCAGCCTAGCGGGGGACTACAATGAGCAGTTCTTC
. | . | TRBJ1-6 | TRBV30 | CAWSVRSAWQQGSPLHF | TGTGCCTGGAGTGTACGGTCTGCGTGGCAGCAGGGTTCACCCCTCCACTTT
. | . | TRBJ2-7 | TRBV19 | CASSMSQGLNEQYF | TGTGCCAGTAGTATGTCGCAGGGGCTGAACGAGCAGTACTTC
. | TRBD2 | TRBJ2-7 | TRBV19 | CASSTHSGMGYEQYF | TGTGCCAGTAGTACTCATAGCGGGATGGGCTACGAGCAGTACTTC
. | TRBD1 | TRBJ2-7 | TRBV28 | CASSSIGQGGNYEQYF | TGTGCCAGCAGTTCCATCGGACAGGGTGGCAACTACGAGCAGTACTTC
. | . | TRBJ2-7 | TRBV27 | CASSSAGSYEQYF | TGTGCCAGCAGTTCGGCGGGATCCTACGAGCAGTACTTC
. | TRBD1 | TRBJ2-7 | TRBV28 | CASRTGTGIYEQYF | TGTGCCAGCAGAACCGGGACAGGGATCTACGAGCAGTACTTC
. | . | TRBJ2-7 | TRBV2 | CASSEEEGGVGEQYF | TGTGCCAGCAGTGAAGAGGAAGGGGGTGTCGGCGAGCAGTACTTC
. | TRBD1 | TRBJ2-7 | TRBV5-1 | CASRTGTGSSYEQYF | TGCGCCAGCAGAACCGGGACAGGGAGCTCCTACGAGCAGTACTTC
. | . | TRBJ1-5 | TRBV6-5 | CASSYSRTGNQPQHF | TGTGCCAGCAGTTACTCGAGAACGGGGAACCAGCCCCAGCATTTT
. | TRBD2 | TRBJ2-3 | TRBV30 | CAWSVLAGITDTQYF | TGTGCCTGGAGTGTACTAGCGGGGATCACAGATACGCAGTATTTT
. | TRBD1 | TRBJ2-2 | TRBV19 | CASSARQGYTGELFF | TGTGCCAGTAGTGCGCGACAGGGGTACACCGGGGAGCTGTTTTTT
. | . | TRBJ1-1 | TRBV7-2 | CASSLANYRVTEAFF | TGTGCCAGCAGCTTAGCGAATTACAGAGTGACTGAAGCTTTCTTT
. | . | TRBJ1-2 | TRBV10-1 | CASSEDSDYGYTF | TGCGCCAGCAGTGAGGACAGTGACTATGGCTACACCTTC
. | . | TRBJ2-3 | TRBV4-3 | CASSQEGAGTDTQYF | TGCGCCAGCAGCCAAGAAGGCGCGGGCACTGATACGCAGTATTTT
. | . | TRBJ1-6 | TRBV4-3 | CASSQLQGRGSPLHF | TGCGCCAGCAGCCAACTTCAGGGGCGCGGCTCACCCCTCCACTTT
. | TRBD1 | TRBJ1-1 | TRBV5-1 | CASSRTGPNTEAFF | TGCGCCAGCTCAAGGACAGGGCCGAACACTGAAGCTTTCTTT
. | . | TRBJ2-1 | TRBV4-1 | CASSQDPGLNEQFF | TGCGCCAGCAGCCAAGATCCGGGACTCAATGAGCAGTTCTTC
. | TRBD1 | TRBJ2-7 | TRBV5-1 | CASSERAGGINEQYF | TGCGCCAGCAGCGAGAGGGCAGGGGGCATAAACGAGCAGTACTTC
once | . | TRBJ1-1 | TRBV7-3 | CASSSLGGITEAFF | TGTGCCAGCAGCTCCCTCGGGGGGATCACTGAAGCTTTCTTT
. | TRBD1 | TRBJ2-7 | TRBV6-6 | CASGQGDYEQYF | TGTGCCAGCGGACAGGGCGATTACGAGCAGTACTTC
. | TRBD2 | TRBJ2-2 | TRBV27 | CASRPPPSGRRYTGELFF | TGTGCCAGCAGGCCCCCCCCTAGCGGGAGGCGATACACCGGGGAGCTGTTTTTT
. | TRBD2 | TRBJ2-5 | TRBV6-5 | CASSYWRGAGETQYF | TGTGCCAGCAGTTACTGGCGGGGGGCTGGGGAGACCCAGTACTTC